This TCR beta chain appears in the sequencing data of a study of T cell responses to AZD1222 COVID-19 vaccine. Germline V gene data show CDR1 as SQVTM and CDR2 as ANQGSEA. The CDR3 is 14 residues long. Between the trimmed V and J ends, which lost 5 bases and 1 base, there was a span of 11 bases. Second doses were pooled across both intervals (about 4 or about 12 weeks). The table came from immunoSEQ multiplex PCR; TCRdb's copy has only in-frame clones and leaves some out. The sample carries 15,000 to 20,000 clones, 89% recorded once. The material was peripheral blood, obtained 28 days after the second AZD1222 dose. This receptor was identified in an adult who received the AZD1222 COVID-19 vaccine. The chain combines TRBV29-1 with TRBJ2-2; no reliable D call. CDR3: CSVRPLENTGELFF. The CDR3 nucleotides read TGCAGCGTTAGACCGCTTGAGAACACCGGGGAGCTGTTTTTT.